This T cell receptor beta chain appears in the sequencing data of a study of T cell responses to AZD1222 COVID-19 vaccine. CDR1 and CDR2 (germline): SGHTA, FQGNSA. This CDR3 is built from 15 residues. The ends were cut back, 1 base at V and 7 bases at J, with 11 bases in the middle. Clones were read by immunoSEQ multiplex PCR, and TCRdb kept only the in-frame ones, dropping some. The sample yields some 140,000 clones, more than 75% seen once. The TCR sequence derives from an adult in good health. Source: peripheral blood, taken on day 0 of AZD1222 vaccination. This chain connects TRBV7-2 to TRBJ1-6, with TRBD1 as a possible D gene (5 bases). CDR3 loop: CASSLGQAGNSPLHF. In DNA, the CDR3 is TGTGCCAGCAGCTTAGGGCAGGCAGGGAATTCACCCCTCCACTTT.